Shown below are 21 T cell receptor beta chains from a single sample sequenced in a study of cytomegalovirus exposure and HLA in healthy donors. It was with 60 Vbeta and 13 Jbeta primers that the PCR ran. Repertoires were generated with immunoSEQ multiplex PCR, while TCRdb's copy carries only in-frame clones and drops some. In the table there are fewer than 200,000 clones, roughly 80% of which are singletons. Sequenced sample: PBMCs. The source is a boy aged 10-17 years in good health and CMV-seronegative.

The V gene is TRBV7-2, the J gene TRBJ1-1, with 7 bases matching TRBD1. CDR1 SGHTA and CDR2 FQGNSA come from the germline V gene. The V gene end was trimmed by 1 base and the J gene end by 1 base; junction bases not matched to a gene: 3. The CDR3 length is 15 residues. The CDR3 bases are TGTGCCAGCAGCTTAGTAGGGACAGAGAACACTGAAGCTTTCTTT. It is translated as CASSLVGTENTEAFF. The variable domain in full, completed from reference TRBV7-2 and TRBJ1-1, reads GAGVSQSPSNKVTEKGKDVELRCDPISGHTALYWYRQSLGQGLEFLIYFQGNSAPDKSGLPSDRFSAERTGGSVSTLTIQRTQQEDSAVYLCASSLVGTENTEAFFGQGTRLTVV.

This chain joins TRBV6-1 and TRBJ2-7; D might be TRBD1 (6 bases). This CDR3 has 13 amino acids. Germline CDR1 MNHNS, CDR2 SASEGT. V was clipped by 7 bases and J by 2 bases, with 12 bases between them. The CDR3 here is CASTGHYPYEQYF. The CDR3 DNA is TGTGCCAGCACGGGACACTACCCCTACGAGCAGTACTTC.

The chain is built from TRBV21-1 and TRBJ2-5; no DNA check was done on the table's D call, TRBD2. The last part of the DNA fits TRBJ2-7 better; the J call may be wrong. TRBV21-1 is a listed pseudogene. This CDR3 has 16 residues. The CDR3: CASNFSPGLAIDEQYF. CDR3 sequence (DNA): TGTGCCAGCAACTTCTCACCGGGACTAGCAATCGACGAGCAGTACTTC.

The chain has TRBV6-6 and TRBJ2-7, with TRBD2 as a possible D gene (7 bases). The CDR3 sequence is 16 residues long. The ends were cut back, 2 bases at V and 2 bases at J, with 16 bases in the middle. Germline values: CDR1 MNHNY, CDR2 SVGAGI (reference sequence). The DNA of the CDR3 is TGTGCCAGCAGTTACGCGGAGGGGGAGGGACCCTACGAGCAGTACTTC. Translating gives CASSYAEGEGPYEQYF.

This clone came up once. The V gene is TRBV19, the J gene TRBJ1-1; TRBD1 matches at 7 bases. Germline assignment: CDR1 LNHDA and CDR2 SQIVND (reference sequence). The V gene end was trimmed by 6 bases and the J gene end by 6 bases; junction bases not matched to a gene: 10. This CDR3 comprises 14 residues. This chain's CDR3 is CASSEDRARAEAFF. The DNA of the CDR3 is TGTGCCAGTAGCGAAGACAGGGCTCGGGCTGAAGCTTTCTTT.

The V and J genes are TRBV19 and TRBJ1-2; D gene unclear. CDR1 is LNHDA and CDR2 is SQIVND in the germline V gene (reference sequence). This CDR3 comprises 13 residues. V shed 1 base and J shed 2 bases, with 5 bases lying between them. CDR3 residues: CASSIVQNYGYTF. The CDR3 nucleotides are TGTGCCAGTAGTATAGTTCAGAACTATGGCTACACCTTC.

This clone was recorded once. CDR3 bases: TGTGCCAGTAGTATAGATCAGGGTGAAGCTTTCTTT. Amino acids: CASSIDQGEAFF. The chain has TRBV19 and TRBJ1-1; tentative D call: TRBD1 (5 bases). The CDR3 is 12 amino acids. Trimming removed 0 bases at V and 7 bases at J, with 6 bases between. Germline-derived CDR1 and CDR2 are LNHDA and SQIVND (reference sequence).

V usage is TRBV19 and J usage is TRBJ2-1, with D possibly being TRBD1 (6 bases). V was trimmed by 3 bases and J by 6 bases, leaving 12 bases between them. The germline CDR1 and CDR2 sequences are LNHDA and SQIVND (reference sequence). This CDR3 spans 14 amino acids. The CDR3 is CASSIEQGPNEQFF. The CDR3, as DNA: TGTGCCAGTAGTATTGAACAGGGCCCCAATGAGCAGTTCTTC.

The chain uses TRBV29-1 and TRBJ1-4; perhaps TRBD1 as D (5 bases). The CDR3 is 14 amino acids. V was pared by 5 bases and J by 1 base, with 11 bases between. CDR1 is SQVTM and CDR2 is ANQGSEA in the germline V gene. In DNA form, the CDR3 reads TGCAGCGTTAAGGGGATGAGAACTAATGAAAAACTGTTTTTT. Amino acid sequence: CSVKGMRTNEKLFF.

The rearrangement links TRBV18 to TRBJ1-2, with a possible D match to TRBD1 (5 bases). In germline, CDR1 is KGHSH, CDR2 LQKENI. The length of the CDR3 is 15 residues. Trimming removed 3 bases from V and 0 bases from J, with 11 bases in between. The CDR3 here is CASSPSTESNYGYTF. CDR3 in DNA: TGTGCCAGCTCACCTTCGACAGAGTCTAACTATGGCTACACCTTC.

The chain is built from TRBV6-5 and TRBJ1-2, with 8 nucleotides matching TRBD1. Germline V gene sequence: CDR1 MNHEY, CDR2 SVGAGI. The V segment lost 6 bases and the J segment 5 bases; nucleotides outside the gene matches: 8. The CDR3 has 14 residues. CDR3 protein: CASREDRVYYGYTF. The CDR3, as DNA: TGTGCCAGCAGGGAGGACAGGGTGTATTATGGCTACACCTTC.

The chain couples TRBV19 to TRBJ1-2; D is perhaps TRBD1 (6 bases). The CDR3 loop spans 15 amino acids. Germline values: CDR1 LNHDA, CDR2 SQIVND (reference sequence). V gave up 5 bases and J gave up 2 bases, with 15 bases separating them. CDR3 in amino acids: CASSSIGGPNYGYTF. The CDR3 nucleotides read TGTGCCAGTAGTTCAATAGGGGGACCGAACTATGGCTACACCTTC.

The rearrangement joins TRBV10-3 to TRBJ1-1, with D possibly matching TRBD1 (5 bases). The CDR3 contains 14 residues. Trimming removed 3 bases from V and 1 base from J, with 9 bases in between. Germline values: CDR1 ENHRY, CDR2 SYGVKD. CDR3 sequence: CAISDWGGNTEAFF. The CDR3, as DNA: TGTGCCATCAGTGATTGGGGCGGGAACACTGAAGCTTTCTTT.

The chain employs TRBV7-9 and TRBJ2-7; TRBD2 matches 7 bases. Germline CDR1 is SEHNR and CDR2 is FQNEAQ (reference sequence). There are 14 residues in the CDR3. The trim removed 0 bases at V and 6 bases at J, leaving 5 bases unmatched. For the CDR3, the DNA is TGTGCCAGCAGCTTAGCGGGAGGGTGGGGCGAGCAGTACTTC. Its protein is CASSLAGGWGEQYF.

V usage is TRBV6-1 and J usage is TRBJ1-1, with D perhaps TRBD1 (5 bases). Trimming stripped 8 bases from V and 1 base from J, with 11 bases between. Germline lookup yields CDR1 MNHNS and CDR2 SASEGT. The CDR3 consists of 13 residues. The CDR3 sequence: CASGPGQNTEAFF. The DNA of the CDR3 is TGTGCCAGCGGTCCCGGACAGAACACTGAAGCTTTCTTT.

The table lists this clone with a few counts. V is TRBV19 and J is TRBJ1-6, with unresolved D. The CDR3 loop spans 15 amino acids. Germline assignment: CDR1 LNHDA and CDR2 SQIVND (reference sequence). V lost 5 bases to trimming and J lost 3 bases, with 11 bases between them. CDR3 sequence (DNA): TGTGCCAGTAGTCGCGACATCCTCTATAATTCACCCCTCCACTTT. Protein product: CASSRDILYNSPLHF.

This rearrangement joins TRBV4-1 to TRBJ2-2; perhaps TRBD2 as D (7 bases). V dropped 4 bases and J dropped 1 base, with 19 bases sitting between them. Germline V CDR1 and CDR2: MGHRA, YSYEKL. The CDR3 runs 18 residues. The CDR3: CASSLFTGGRGNTGELFF. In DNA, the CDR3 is TGCGCCAGCAGCCTCTTCACCGGGGGGCGGGGGAACACCGGGGAGCTGTTTTTT.

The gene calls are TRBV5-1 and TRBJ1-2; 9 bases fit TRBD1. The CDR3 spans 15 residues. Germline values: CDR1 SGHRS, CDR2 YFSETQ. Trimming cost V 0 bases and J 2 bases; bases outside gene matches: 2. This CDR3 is CASSLGTGENYGYTF. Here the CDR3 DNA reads TGCGCCAGCAGCTTGGGGACAGGGGAAAACTATGGCTACACCTTC.

The CDR3 nucleotides are TGTGCCAGCAGCTCCGGCGGGGGGGAACTATACGAGCAGTACTTC. Its protein is CASSSGGGELYEQYF. The rearrangement links TRBV7-3 to TRBJ2-7, with 9 nucleotides matching TRBD2. The CDR3 spans 15 residues. J was trimmed by 4 bases and V by 4 bases; bases with no gene match: 8. Looked up from germline, CDR1 is SGHTA and CDR2 is FQGTGA.

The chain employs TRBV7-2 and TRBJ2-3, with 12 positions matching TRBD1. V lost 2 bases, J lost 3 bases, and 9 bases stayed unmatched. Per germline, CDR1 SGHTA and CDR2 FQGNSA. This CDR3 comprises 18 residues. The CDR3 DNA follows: TGTGCCAGCAGCTTACCCGGGACAGGGGGCGATTTGACAGATACGCAGTATTTT. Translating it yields CASSLPGTGGDLTDTQYF.

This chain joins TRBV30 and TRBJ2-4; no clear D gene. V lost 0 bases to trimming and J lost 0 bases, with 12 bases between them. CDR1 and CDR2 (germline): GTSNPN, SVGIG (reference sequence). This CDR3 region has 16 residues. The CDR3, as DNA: TGTGCCTGGAGTGTACTACCAGTTCTAGCCAAAAACATTCAGTACTTC. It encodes CAWSVLPVLAKNIQYF.